This is a list of T cell receptor beta chains from one sample in a study of long-term antiretroviral therapy in people with HIV. TCRdb's table, derived via immunoSEQ multiplex PCR, lists solely in-frame clones and lacks some. Of 18,000 or so clones listed, 90% to 95% are singletons. Sequenced here: unsorted PBMCs, sampled 3 years after starting antiretroviral therapy. These receptors all stem from a man aged 50-60 years with HIV. Each CDR3 is given without its conserved first and last residue. Each record gives: J gene, V gene, clone size, CDR3 protein. A clone size is listed for some rows: how often the clone was seen (once, few, many), or a class if it is expanded.

>TRBJ2-2|TRBV9|once
ASSAIAGLNTGELF
>TRBJ1-5|TRBV5-8|once
ASSVRGNGNQPQH
>TRBJ1-2|TRBV5-4|NA
ASSLPGQSNYGYT
>TRBJ1-2|TRBV27|NA
ASSLSTTGGSYGYT
>TRBJ2-5|TRBV5-1|NA
ASILGETQY
>TRBJ1-1|TRBV6-5|NA
ASSPSTANTEAF
>TRBJ1-1|TRBV5-5|NA
ASSLSVGNTEAF
>TRBJ2-3|TRBV4-1|NA
ASSQYTGMGAGGELRY
>TRBJ2-3|TRBV5-1|NA
ASSSLVHRGDTQY
>TRBJ1-1|TRBV29-1|once
SVDRGGNTEAF
>TRBJ2-5|TRBV27|NA
ASSRRVQETQY
>TRBJ2-6|TRBV4-3|NA
ASSQVVRVELNPGANVLT
>TRBJ1-6|TRBV2|once
ASSEGTSSYNSPLH
>TRBJ2-2|TRBV5-4|once
ASRLDREIGELF
>TRBJ2-5|TRBV29-1|few
SVALAGGQETQY
>TRBJ2-2|TRBV5-1|NA
ASSLVQGDTGELF
>TRBJ2-3|TRBV7-2|once
ASSVQGTSTDTQY
>TRBJ1-1|TRBV4-2|NA
ASSQDPRGGNTEAF
>TRBJ1-2|TRBV25-1|NA
ASSGLKPGYT
>TRBJ1-6|TRBV2|NA
ASSETGNYNSPLH
>TRBJ1-1|TRBV11-3|NA
ASSLGSPATEAF
>TRBJ2-7|TRBV30|NA
AWGWIDLGLYEQY